This T cell receptor (beta chain) stems from a study of regulatory T cells in long-lasting Graves disease. Study results and caveats: A greater number of public clonotypes (about 3,000) was shared by persistent patients than by new patients (over 900). TRBV28, TRBJ1-2 and TRBJ2-5 emerged as the favored segments in persistent disease.

Regarding time point: newly diagnosed GD, antithyroid drugs for less than 3 months. RNA extracted from PBMCs served as the sequencing template. Investigators prepared the TCR beta libraries by applying iRepertoire HTBI primers and Arm-PCR of CDR3 regions. TCRdb reprocessed the multiplex PCR reads via MiXCR and lists one record per CDR3 protein. The sample consists of roughly 610,000 distinct CDR3 sequences, about 16% of them appearing once. Only a few counts were recorded for this clonotype. Its antigen remains unknown. V dropped 0 bases and J dropped 0 bases, with 8 bases sitting between them. Germline V lookup: CDR1 LNHDA, CDR2 SQIVND (reference sequence). The CDR3 is 15 residues long. Separately, the same data were catalogued under a study of T cells in Graves' hyperthyroidism and ophthalmopathy.

The sequence came from a man younger than 35 with Graves disease. The chain carries TRBV19 and TRBJ1-1, with unresolved D. The sample in question was peripheral blood mononuclear cells (PBMCs), obtained at new diagnosis, from a patient treated with antithyroid drugs. CDR3 in amino acids: CASSIEHGLNTEAFF. CDR3 DNA sequence: TGTGCCAGTAGTATAGAGCACGGATTGAACACTGAAGCTTTCTTT.